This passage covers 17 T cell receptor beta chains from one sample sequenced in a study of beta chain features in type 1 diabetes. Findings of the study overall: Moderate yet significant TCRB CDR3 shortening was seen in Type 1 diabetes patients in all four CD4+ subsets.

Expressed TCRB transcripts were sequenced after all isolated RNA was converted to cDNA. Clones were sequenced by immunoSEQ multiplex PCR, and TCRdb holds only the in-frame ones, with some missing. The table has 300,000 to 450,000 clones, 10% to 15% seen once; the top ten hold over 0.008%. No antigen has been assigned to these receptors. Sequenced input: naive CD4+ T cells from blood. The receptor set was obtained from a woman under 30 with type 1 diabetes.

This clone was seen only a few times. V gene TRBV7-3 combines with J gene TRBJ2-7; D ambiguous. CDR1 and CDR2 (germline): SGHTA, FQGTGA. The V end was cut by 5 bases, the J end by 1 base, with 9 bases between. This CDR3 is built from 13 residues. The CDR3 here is CASSPKNSYEQYF. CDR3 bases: TGTGCCAGCAGCCCAAAAAATTCCTACGAGCAGTACTTC.

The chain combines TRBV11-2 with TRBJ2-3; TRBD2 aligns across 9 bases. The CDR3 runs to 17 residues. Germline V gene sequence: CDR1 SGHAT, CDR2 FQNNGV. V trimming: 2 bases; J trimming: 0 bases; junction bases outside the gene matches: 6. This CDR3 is CASSLRLAGFSTDTQYF. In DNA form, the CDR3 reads TGTGCCAGCAGCTTACGGCTAGCGGGATTTAGCACAGATACGCAGTATTTT.

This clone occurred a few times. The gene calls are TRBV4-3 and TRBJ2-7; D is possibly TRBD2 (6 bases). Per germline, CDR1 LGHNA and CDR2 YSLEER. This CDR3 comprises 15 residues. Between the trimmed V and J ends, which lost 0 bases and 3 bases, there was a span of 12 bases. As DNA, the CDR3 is TGCGCCAGCAGCCAAGATCTGGATAGCGGCTACGAGCAGTACTTC. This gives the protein CASSQDLDSGYEQYF.

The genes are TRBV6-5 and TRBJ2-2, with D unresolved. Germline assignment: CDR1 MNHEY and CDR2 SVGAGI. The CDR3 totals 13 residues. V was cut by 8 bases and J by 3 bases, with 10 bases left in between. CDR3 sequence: CASLRSYTGELFF. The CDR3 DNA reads TGTGCCAGCTTGAGGAGTTACACCGGGGAGCTGTTTTTT.

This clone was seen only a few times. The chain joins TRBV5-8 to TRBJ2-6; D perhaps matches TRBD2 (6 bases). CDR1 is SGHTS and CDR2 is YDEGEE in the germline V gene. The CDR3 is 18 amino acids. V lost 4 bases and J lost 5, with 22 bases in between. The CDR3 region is CASSPTRERGFWANVLTF. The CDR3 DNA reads TGTGCCAGCAGCCCGACTAGGGAGAGGGGTTTTTGGGCCAACGTCCTGACTTTC.

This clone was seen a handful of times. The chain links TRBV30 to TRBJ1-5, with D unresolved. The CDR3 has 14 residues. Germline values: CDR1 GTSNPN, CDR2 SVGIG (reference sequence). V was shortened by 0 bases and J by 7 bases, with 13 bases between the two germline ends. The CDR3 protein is CAWSVGIGVQPQHF. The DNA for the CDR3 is TGTGCCTGGAGTGTAGGGATCGGGGTACAGCCCCAGCATTTT.

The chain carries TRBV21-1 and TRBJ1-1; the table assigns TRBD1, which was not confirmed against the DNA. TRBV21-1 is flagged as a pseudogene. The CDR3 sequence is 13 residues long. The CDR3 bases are TGTGCCAGCAGCAAGGGACAGAACACTGAAGCTTTCTTT. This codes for CASSKGQNTEAFF.

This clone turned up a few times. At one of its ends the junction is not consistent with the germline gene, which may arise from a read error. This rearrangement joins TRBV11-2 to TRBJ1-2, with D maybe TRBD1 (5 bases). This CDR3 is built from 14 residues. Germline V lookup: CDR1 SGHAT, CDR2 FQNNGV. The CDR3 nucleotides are TGTGCCAGCACCTTAGGTACAACCAGGGATGGCTACACCTTC. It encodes CASTLGTTRDGYTF.

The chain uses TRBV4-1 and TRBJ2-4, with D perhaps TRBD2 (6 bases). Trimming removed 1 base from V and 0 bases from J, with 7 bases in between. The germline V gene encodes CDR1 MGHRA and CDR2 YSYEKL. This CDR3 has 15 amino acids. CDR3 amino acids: CASSQVAVAKNIQYF. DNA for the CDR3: TGCGCCAGCAGCCAAGTAGCGGTAGCCAAAAACATTCAGTACTTC.

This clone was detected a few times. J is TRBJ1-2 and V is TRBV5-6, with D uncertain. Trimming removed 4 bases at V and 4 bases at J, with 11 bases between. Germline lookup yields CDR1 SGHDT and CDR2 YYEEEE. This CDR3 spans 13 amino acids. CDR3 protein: CASSPGSSYGYTF. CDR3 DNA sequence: TGTGCCAGCAGCCCGGGGTCGAGCTATGGCTACACCTTC.

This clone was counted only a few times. This chain's CDR3 is CASSLTPGQGLSYGYTF. In DNA, the CDR3 is TGTGCCAGCAGCTTGACTCCGGGACAGGGCTTGAGCTATGGCTACACCTTC. This chain uses TRBV7-9 with TRBJ1-2; TRBD1 matches 9 bases. The germline V gene encodes CDR1 SEHNR and CDR2 FQNEAQ (reference sequence). Germline trimming cut 3 bases from V and 4 bases from J; bases unmatched to any gene: 12. This CDR3 is 17 amino acids long.

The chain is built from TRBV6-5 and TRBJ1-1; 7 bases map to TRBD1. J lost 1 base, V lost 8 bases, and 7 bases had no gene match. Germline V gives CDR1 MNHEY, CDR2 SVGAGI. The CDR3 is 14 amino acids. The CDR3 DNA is TGTGCCAGCCAGGGGGAACACTGGAACACTGAAGCTTTCTTT. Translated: CASQGEHWNTEAFF.

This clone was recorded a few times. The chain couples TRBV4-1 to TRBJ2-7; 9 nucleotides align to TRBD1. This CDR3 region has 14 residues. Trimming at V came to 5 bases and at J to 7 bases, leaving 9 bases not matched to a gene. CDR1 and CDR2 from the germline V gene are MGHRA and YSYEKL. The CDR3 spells CASSKVGQGYEQYF. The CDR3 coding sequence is TGCGCCAGCAGCAAGGTGGGACAGGGCTATGAGCAGTACTTC.

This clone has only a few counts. CDR3 in DNA: TGTGCCAGCAGCTTAGGTACAGTCGGCTACACCTTC. Protein product: CASSLGTVGYTF. J is TRBJ1-2 and V is TRBV7-2; D is unresolved. The V gene's germline CDR1 is SGHTA and CDR2 FQGNSA. Trimming cost V 1 base and J 8 bases, with 8 bases left between them. The CDR3 loop spans 12 amino acids.

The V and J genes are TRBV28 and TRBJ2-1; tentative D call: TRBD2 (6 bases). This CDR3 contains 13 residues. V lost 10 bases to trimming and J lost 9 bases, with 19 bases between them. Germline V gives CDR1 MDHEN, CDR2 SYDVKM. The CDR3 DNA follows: TGTGCCACCGAGACCGGGTCCGGGAGTGAGCAGTTCTTC. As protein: CATETGSGSEQFF.

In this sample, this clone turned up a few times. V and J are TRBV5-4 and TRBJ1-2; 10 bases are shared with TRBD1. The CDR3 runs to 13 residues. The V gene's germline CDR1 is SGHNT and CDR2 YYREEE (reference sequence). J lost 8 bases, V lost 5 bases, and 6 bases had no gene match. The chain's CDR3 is CASRGQGFDGYTF. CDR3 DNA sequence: TGTGCCAGCAGGGGACAGGGGTTTGACGGCTACACCTTC.

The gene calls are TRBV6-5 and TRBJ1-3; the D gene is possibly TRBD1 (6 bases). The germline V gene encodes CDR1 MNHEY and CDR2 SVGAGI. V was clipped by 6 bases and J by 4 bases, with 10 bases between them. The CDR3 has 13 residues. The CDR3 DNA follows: TGTGCCAGCAGCCGAGGACAGGGAAACACCATATATTTT. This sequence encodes CASSRGQGNTIYF.